Reported below is one T cell receptor (beta chain). Its antigen has not been determined. No much larger clone exists at a distance of one base, and base qualities are not known. The CDR3 regions of human TCRbeta chains were analyzed by immunosequencing. As for how the authors treated the data: TCRs in the repertoires were compared against a reference library of SARS-CoV-2-specific TCRs that had been generated with the MIRA antigen-specificity platform. Breadth was defined as the fraction of unique TCRs that were SARS-CoV-2-associated, and depth was defined as the fraction of total T cells that were SARS-CoV-2-associated. Each spike-specific TCR was assigned to its reactive spike region and to a CD4 or CD8 class using the MIRA data. Log10-transformed breadth and depth values were compared by one-way ANOVA with Sidak's multiple comparisons tests. TCRdb carries this immuneACCESS record with in-frame sequences only. Its versions omit some clonotypes, under half of them owing to an unresolved V gene in the studies checked, with the rest unexplained. That table is the source of V, J and clone size, and D and trimming were worked out from the DNA. This sample lists over 75,000 clones; 80% to 90% were detected once. 30% to 40% of the sample is held by the ten biggest clonotypes.

These data originate in a study of T cell responses to AZD1222 COVID-19 vaccine (dated by TCRdb to the early 2020s). For context, the study as a whole: AZD1222 recipients whose second dose came at about 4 weeks and those whose second dose came at about 12 weeks were combined into one group, since spike-specific TCR depth and breadth did not differ between the two schedules. A total of more than 230 trial participants underwent TCR sequencing, of whom 207 had received two doses of AZD1222 and about 26 had received two doses of the MenACWY control vaccine. Trial participants were enrolled by age into 18-55, 56-69 and 70-plus year subgroups, with about 150, 28 and 57 TCR-sequenced participants respectively.

V is shortened by 0 bases, J by 1 base, and the region joining them spans 8 bases. CDR1 and CDR2, per the germline V gene (reference sequence), are MNHNY and SVGAGI. Measured from the cysteine to the phenylalanine, the CDR3 is 15 residues long. Kept here is only the CDR3 DNA, which spans 45 bases and is read in frame from base 1. The time point label of this sample denotes: baseline before first vaccination. Vaccinee samples were obtained from the UK trials COV001 and COV002, which included a single-blind randomized controlled phase 2/3 trial of AZD1222 (ChAdOx1 nCoV-19) in healthy adults. For TCRbeta chain sequencing, PBMC samples were collected from trial participants at day 0 and at day 28 after the second dose. The full study reports these points: Only five or six AZD1222 recipients were SARS-CoV-2 seropositive at baseline, limiting conclusions about previously exposed vaccinees. After two AZD1222 doses, spike-specific TCR breadth and depth were significantly higher than at day 0 and than in MenACWY recipients. CD4 TCRs associated with the vaccine covered the entire spike protein, and the dominant responses were in regions 160-218 and 743-854. Most participants were white British and females outnumbered males, and the authors suggested that clonal diversity may have been underestimated. Because no samples from the day 14 peak response were available, repertoires could be characterized only after the peak T cell response. In the small 56-69-year group, the increase in depth fell short of significance, most likely because of low power. Epitopes outside the regions mutated in the B.1.351 and B.1.1.7 variants were reportedly recognized by nearly half of the unique spike-specific TCRs.

Recombination linked TRBV6-6 to TRBJ2-3, with the D segment identity uncertain. Specimen: peripheral blood, collected on day 0 of AZD1222 vaccination. The source of this sequence is an adult in good health. The bases read TGTGCCAGCAGTTACTCAGGGCTGGGCACAGATACGCAGTATTTT. Translation gives CASSYSGLGTDTQYF.